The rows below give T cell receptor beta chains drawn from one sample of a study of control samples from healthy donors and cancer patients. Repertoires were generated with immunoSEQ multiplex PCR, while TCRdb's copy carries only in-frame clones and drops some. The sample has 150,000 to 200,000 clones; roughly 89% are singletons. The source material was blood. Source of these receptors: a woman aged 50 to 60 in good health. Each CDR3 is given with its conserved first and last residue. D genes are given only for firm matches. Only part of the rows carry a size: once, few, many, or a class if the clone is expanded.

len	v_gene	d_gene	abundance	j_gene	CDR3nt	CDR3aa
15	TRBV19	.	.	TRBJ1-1	TGTGCCAGTAGTATACGCTCGGCAGGAAACACTGAAGCTTTCTTT	CASSIRSAGNTEAFF
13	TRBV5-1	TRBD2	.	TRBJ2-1	TGCGCCAGCAGCTTAGGGACTAGCGGGAGCCCGGTCTTC	CASSLGTSGSPVF
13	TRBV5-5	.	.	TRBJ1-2	TGTGCCGTCATCCGGGGGGCCGACTATGGCTACACCTTC	CAVIRGADYGYTF
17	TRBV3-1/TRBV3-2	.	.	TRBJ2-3	TGTGCCAGCAGCTTTGCCAGGGAGGGGGGCCTCACAGATACGCAGTATTTT	CASSFAREGGLTDTQYF
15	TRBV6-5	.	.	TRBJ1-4	TGTGCCAGCAGTTTCTCCGCCCACGGGGCAGAGAAACTGTTTTTT	CASSFSAHGAEKLFF
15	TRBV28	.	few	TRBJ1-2	TGTGCCAGCTTTTTTAAGGGGACTTCCTACTATGGCTACACCTTC	CASFFKGTSYYGYTF
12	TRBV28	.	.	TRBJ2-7	TGTGCCAGCAGTTGGCGCCCGGGACCCTCTATGTTC	CASSWRPGPSMF
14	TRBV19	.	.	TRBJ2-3	TGTGCCAGTAGTGCCGGACTGACGGCAGATACGCAGTATTTT	CASSAGLTADTQYF
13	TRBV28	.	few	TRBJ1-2	TGTGCCACCAAGCGTTCTGGGAGCTATGGCTACACCTTC	CATKRSGSYGYTF
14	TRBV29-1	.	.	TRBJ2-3	TGCAGCGTCTGTCCCAGGCCTACCACAGATACGCAGTATTTT	CSVCPRPTTDTQYF
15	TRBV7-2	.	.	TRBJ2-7	TGTGCCAGCAGCTTCATTTCGGGTAGCTCCTACGAGCAGTACTTC	CASSFISGSSYEQYF
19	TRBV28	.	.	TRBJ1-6	TGTGCCAGCACCAAGGGCGGCGCCCGTTATAGCGGCTATAATTCACCCCTCCACTTT	CASTKGGARYSGYNSPLHF
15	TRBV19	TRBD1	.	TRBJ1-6	TGTGCCACCCGGACAGGTCCCTTATATAATTCACCCCTCCACTTT	CATRTGPLYNSPLHF
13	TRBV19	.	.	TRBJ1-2	TGTGCCACAAGGACAGATCAAGGCTATGGCTACACCTTC	CATRTDQGYGYTF
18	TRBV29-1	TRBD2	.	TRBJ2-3	TGCAGCGTTGTCGGCGGGCGAGGGGGACTAGCGGGAGTAGGAACGCAGTATTTT	CSVVGGRGGLAGVGTQYF
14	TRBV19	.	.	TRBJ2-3	TGTGCCAGTAGCTATGGGGGTGGGACAGATACGCAGTATTTT	CASSYGGGTDTQYF
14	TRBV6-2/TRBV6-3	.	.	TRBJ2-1	TGTGCCAGCAGTTACTCCGTGGGGGCCAATGAGCAGTTCTTC	CASSYSVGANEQFF
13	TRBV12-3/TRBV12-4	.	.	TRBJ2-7	TGTGCCAGCAGTTTGGCCATACCCTACGAGCAGTACTTC	CASSLAIPYEQYF
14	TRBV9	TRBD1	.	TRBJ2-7	TGTGCCAGCAGCGTCGGGGACAGCTCCTACGAGCAGTACTTC	CASSVGDSSYEQYF
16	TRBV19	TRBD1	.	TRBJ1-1	TGTGCCAGTAGTACAAAGGCCAGGGGGCGTAACACTGAAGCTTTCTTT	CASSTKARGRNTEAFF
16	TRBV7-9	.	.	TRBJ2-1	TGTGCCAGCAGCCCTCGGGACCCAAGGGGTAGTAACAAGCAGTTCTTC	CASSPRDPRGSNKQFF
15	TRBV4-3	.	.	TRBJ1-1	TGCGCCAGCAGCCAAGATCCAGGCGTTTTCTCTGAAGCTTTCTTT	CASSQDPGVFSEAFF
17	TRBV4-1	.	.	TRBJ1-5	TGCGCCAGCAGCCAAGATTTAATGGTGGTGGGGAATCAGCCCCAGCATTTT	CASSQDLMVVGNQPQHF
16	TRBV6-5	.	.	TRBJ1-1	TGTGCCAGCAGTTACGGCCCTATACATGGGCGGACTGAAGCTTTCTTT	CASSYGPIHGRTEAFF
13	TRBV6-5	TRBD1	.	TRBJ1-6	TGTGCCAGCAGTTCGGACAGGCGCTCACCCCTCCACTTT	CASSSDRRSPLHF
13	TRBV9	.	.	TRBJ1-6	TGTGCCAGCAGCACATCGCCCGATTCACCCCTCCACTTT	CASSTSPDSPLHF
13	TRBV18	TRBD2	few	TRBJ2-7	TGTGCCAGCTCACCACAGCGGGGCTACGAGCAGTACTTC	CASSPQRGYEQYF
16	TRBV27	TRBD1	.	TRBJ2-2	TGTGCCAGCAGTTTAACCACAGGGGCCCTCACCGGGGAGCTGTTTTTT	CASSLTTGALTGELFF
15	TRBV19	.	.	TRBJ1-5	TGTGCCAGTAGTACAAGACACGCCGAACATCAGCCCCAGCATTTT	CASSTRHAEHQPQHF
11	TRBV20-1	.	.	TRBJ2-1	TGCAGTGCCGCTAGGTCTGGTGAGCAGTTCTTC	CSAARSGEQFF
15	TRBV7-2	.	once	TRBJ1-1	TGTGCCAGCAGCTTAGCGCCAGGGCTAGGCACTGAAGCTTTCTTT	CASSLAPGLGTEAFF
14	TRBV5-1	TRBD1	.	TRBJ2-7	TGCGCCAGCAGCCTCGACAGGGAATGGGACGAGCAGTACTTC	CASSLDREWDEQYF
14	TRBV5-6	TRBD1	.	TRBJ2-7	TGTGCCAGCAGCTTGGGGTCAGGGGGCTCCGAGCAGTACTTC	CASSLGSGGSEQYF
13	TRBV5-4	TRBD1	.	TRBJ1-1	TGTGCCAGCAGCCAGACAGGGAACGCTGAAGCTTTCTTT	CASSQTGNAEAFF
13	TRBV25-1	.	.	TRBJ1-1	TGTGCCAGCAGTGAGGGGGTCTTAACCGGGGCTTTCTTT	CASSEGVLTGAFF
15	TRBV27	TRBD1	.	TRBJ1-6	TGTGCCAGCTTTGGGTCAGGGGGTACGAATTCACCCCTCCACTTT	CASFGSGGTNSPLHF
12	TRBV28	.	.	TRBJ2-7	TGTGCCAGCAGTTTAAATCCTACCGGGCAGTACTTC	CASSLNPTGQYF
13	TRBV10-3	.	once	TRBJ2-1	TGTGCCATCACCGAGGGCTCCTACAATGAGCAGTTCTTC	CAITEGSYNEQFF
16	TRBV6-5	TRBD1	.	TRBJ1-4	TGTGCCAGCAGTTCGCCCCTCACAGGGGGCCATGAAAAACTGTTTTTT	CASSSPLTGGHEKLFF
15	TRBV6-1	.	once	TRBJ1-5	TGTGCTAGCAGTGATCTTTCAGGGGAAGGTCAGCCCCAGCATTTT	CASSDLSGEGQPQHF
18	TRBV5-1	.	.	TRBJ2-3	TGCGCCAGCAGCTTTTCCGACAGTAGCCCACCAGCCTTCTATACGCAGTATTTT	CASSFSDSSPPAFYTQYF
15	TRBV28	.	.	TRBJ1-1	TGTGCCAGCACCCTCCTCAGGATTACGGGCACTGAAGCTTTCTTT	CASTLLRITGTEAFF
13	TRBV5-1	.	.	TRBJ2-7	TGCGCCAGCAGCTTTGCGGGAACCTACGAGCAGTACTTC	CASSFAGTYEQYF
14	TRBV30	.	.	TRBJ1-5	TGTGCCTGGGACCGGACGGCTAGGGGTCAGCCCCAGCATTTT	CAWDRTARGQPQHF
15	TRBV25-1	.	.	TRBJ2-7	TGTGCCAGCAGTGTGAGGTCTCAGGGCTCCTACGAGCAGTACTTC	CASSVRSQGSYEQYF
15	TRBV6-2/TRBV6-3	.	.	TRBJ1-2	TGTGCCAGCAGTTCTCCGGGACGGGGTTCCTATGGCTACACCTTC	CASSSPGRGSYGYTF
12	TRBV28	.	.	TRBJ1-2	TGTGCCAGCAGTTTAGGGAACTATGGCTACACCTTC	CASSLGNYGYTF
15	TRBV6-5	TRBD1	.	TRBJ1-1	TGTGCCAGCAGTTTTCAACAGGGGGTAGGCACTGAAGCTTTCTTT	CASSFQQGVGTEAFF
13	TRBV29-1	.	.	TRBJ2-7	TGCAGCGTTGTGGTGTCTGGCCCCTACGAGCAGTACTTC	CSVVVSGPYEQYF
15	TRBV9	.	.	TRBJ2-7	TGTGCCAGCAGCGTAGGGAGGGGCCGAGACTACGAGCAGTACTTC	CASSVGRGRDYEQYF
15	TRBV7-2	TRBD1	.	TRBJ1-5	TGTGCCAGCAGCTTAGGACAGGGTGCTAGGCAGCCCCAGCATTTT	CASSLGQGARQPQHF
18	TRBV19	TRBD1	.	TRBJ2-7	TGTGCCAGTAGTAGTGGACAGGGGGCATTAGCGGGAGTCTACGAGCAGTACTTC	CASSSGQGALAGVYEQYF
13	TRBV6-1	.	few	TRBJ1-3	TGTGCCAGCAGTGAAGGGGCGAGAGACACCATATATTTT	CASSEGARDTIYF
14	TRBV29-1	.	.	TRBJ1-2	TGCAGCGCCCGGGCCGGGTCGGCTAACTATGGCTACACCTTC	CSARAGSANYGYTF
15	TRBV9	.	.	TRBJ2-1	TGTGCCAGCAGCGTATCCGGGAGACCGTTAGGTGAGCAGTTCTTC	CASSVSGRPLGEQFF
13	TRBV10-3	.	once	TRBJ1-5	TGTGCCATCAGCCCTAATAGCAATCAGCCCCAGCATTTT	CAISPNSNQPQHF
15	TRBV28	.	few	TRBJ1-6	TGTGCCAGCAGTCCCCGGGGGGGCCTCAATTCACCCCTCCACTTT	CASSPRGGLNSPLHF
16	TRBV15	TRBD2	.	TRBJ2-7	TGTGCCACCAGCAGGGGGACTAGCGGGGCGTCCTACGAGCAGTACTTC	CATSRGTSGASYEQYF
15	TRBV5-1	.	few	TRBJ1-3	TGCGCCAGCAGCTTGGGGTCAGGAGGGGGAAACACCATATATTTT	CASSLGSGGGNTIYF